Below are 28 T cell receptor beta chains sequenced from a single sample in a study of T cell responses to AZD1222 COVID-19 vaccine. Repertoires were generated with immunoSEQ multiplex PCR, while TCRdb's copy carries only in-frame clones and drops some. The sample includes more than 50,000 clones, more than 70% of them seen just once. Sequenced here: peripheral blood, sampled on day 0 of AZD1222 vaccination. The receptors come from an adult in good health.

CDR3 DNA: TGTGCCAGCAGCACATCACGACAGGAGCAGTTCTTC. It encodes CASSTSRQEQFF. This chain uses TRBV6-6 with TRBJ2-1, with D perhaps matching TRBD1 (5 bases). This CDR3 has 12 residues. The germline CDR1 and CDR2 sequences are MNHNY and SVGAGI (reference sequence). V lost 6 bases and J 10 bases, leaving 13 bases between the germline ends.

The V gene is TRBV2, the J gene TRBJ1-5; D is undetermined. Germline V CDR1 and CDR2: SNHLY, FYNNEI. The V end was cut by 7 bases, the J end by 2 bases, with 12 bases between. The CDR3 is 14 amino acids. The CDR3: CASNRDGGNQPQHF. Written as DNA, the CDR3 is TGTGCCAGCAACAGAGACGGGGGCAATCAGCCCCAGCATTTT.

This chain connects TRBV25-1 to TRBJ1-5, with a tentative D call TRBD1 (5 bases). Germline V gene data show CDR1 as MGHDK and CDR2 as SYGVNS. The CDR3 is made up of 13 amino acids. Trimming stripped 8 bases from V and 7 bases from J, with 15 bases between. The CDR3 nucleotides read TGTGCCAGCGCCGAGGGGATTGGACAGCCCCAGCATTTT. Translating it yields CASAEGIGQPQHF. Looking up the rest from reference TRBV25-1 and TRBJ1-5 gives the full variable domain: EADIYQTPRYLVIGTGKKITLECSQTMGHDKMYWYQQDPGMELHLIHYSYGVNSTEKGDLSSESTVSRIRTEHFPLTLESARPSHTSQYLCASAEGIGQPQHFGDGTRLSIL.

DNA of the CDR3: TGTGCCAGCAGGGCCTGGCCAGGCACAGATACGCAGTATTTT. Encoded protein: CASRAWPGTDTQYF. V and J are TRBV5-5 and TRBJ2-3; D call uncertain. Per the germline V gene, CDR1 is SGHKS and CDR2 is YYEKEE (reference sequence). V lost 5 bases and J lost 1, with 11 bases in between. The CDR3 extends over 14 amino acids.

The rearrangement joins TRBV6-5 to TRBJ2-2; no definite D call. CDR1 and CDR2 from the germline V gene are MNHEY and SVGAGI. The germline V and J ends were trimmed by 8 bases and 4 bases, with 11 bases remaining between them. This CDR3 has 13 amino acids. The CDR3 DNA reads TGTGCCAGCCCGTCCGAGGTCACCGGGGAGCTGTTTTTT. The encoded protein is CASPSEVTGELFF.

The V and J genes are TRBV12-3 or TRBV12-4 and TRBJ2-5; D unclear. The CDR3 extends over 12 amino acids. V was clipped by 4 bases and J by 5 bases, with 8 bases between them. CDR3 amino acids: CASSYGLETQYF. In DNA form, the CDR3 reads TGTGCCAGCAGTTATGGGTTGGAGACCCAGTACTTC.

The J gene is TRBJ2-1, the V gene TRBV25-1; 9 nucleotides line up with TRBD1. Germline assignment: CDR1 MGHDK and CDR2 SYGVNS. The junction had 8 bases not matched to a gene; V was cut back by 3 bases and J by 5 bases. This CDR3 has 16 amino acids. CDR3 DNA: TGTGCCAGCAGTGAGCATCCGGGACAGGGTCACAATGAGCAGTTCTTC. Encoded protein: CASSEHPGQGHNEQFF.

The gene calls are TRBV19 and TRBJ2-7, with a possible D match to TRBD1 (5 bases). Germline assignment: CDR1 LNHDA and CDR2 SQIVND (reference sequence). The CDR3 spans 15 residues. Trimming cost V 3 bases and J 0 bases, with 12 bases left between them. CDR3 sequence reads: CASSMGPGASYEQYF. CDR3 sequence (DNA): TGTGCCAGTAGTATGGGGCCAGGCGCCTCCTACGAGCAGTACTTC.

This clone was counted a single time. DNA for the CDR3: TGTGCCAGCAGTTTAGGGGGACGGGAGACCCAGTACTTC. This codes for CASSLGGRETQYF. The chain links TRBV28 to TRBJ2-5; tentatively, D is TRBD1 or TRBD2 (5 bases each). The CDR3 covers 13 residues. V was shortened by 2 bases and J by 5 bases, with 9 bases between the two germline ends. Germline-derived CDR1 and CDR2 are MDHEN and SYDVKM.

V is TRBV6-1 and J is TRBJ2-3, with 11 bases fitting TRBD2. With 2 bases clipped from V and 3 bases from J, the junction kept 7 bases outside the gene matches. Germline CDR1 is MNHNS and CDR2 is SASEGT. The CDR3 is 17 amino acids. The CDR3 DNA reads as TGTGCCAGCAGTGAAAGTGGACTAGCGGGTGGGACAGATACGCAGTATTTT. Protein product: CASSESGLAGGTDTQYF.

V usage is TRBV6-5 and J usage is TRBJ1-1; 7 bases are a match to TRBD1. Unmatched junction bases numbered 13, after V lost 4 bases and J lost 5 bases. CDR3 length: 16 residues. In germline, CDR1 is MNHEY, CDR2 SVGAGI. CDR3 region: CASSSFLDRPRTEAFF. CDR3 coding DNA: TGTGCCAGCAGTTCATTTCTGGACAGGCCGCGGACTGAAGCTTTCTTT.

The J gene is TRBJ1-1, the V gene TRBV2; D is unresolved. Trimming removed 7 bases at V and 2 bases at J, with 8 bases between. The length of the CDR3 is 12 residues. The germline gives CDR1 SNHLY, CDR2 FYNNEI. The CDR3 spells CASNKRNTEAFF. In DNA form, the CDR3 reads TGTGCCAGCAATAAACGCAACACTGAAGCTTTCTTT.

In this sample, this clone turned up once. The V and J genes are TRBV5-1 and TRBJ2-2; the match to TRBD2 covers 14 bases. CDR1 and CDR2 (germline): SGHRS, YFSETQ. V lost 4 bases and J lost 1; bases outside the gene matches: 6. The CDR3 has 18 residues. CDR3 loop: CASSITGTSGRNTGELFF. The CDR3 nucleotides read TGCGCCAGCAGCATAACCGGGACTAGCGGGAGGAACACCGGGGAGCTGTTTTTT.

The genes are TRBV5-1 and TRBJ2-3; 7 bases map to TRBD1. This CDR3 region has 15 residues. The V gene's germline CDR1 is SGHRS and CDR2 YFSETQ. The junction had 5 bases not matched to a gene; V was cut back by 4 bases and J by 0 bases. The chain's CDR3 is CASSTGDHSTDTQYF. The CDR3, as DNA: TGCGCCAGCAGCACAGGGGACCATAGCACAGATACGCAGTATTTT.

The chain employs TRBV18 and TRBJ1-2; D is possibly TRBD1 (5 bases). V dropped 0 bases and J dropped 7 bases, with 9 bases sitting between them. The length of the CDR3 is 13 residues. Germline V lookup: CDR1 KGHSH, CDR2 LQKENI. CDR3 in DNA: TGTGCCAGCTCACCACCAAGGACAACTGGCTACACCTTC. This gives the protein CASSPPRTTGYTF. The whole variable domain, filled in from reference TRBV18 and TRBJ1-2, reads NAGVMQNPRHLVRRRGQEARLRCSPMKGHSHVYWYRQLPEEGLKFMVYLQKENIIDESGMPKERFSAEFPKEGPSILRIQQVVRGDSAAYFCASSPPRTTGYTFGSGTRLTVV.

V is TRBV3-1 (or the pseudogene TRBV3-2) and J is TRBJ1-4, with a tentative D call TRBD1 (5 bases). The V end lost 3 bases, the J end lost 6 bases, and 14 bases lay between the germline ends. Germline lookup yields CDR1 LGHDT and CDR2 YNNKEL (reference sequence). The CDR3 is 15 residues long. The CDR3 sequence is CASSQLAGADEKLFF. The CDR3 DNA reads as TGTGCCAGCAGCCAGTTAGCTGGGGCGGATGAAAAACTGTTTTTT.

This sequence joins TRBV10-2 and TRBJ1-2; D may be TRBD1 (5 bases). The CDR3 covers 15 residues. V was shortened by 6 bases and J by 5 bases, with 19 bases between the two germline ends. CDR1 and CDR2 from the germline V gene are WSHSY and SAAADI. Here the CDR3 DNA reads TGCGCCAGCAGCGACCGGTCCGGGACGGTTTATGGCTACACCTTC. Amino acid sequence: CASSDRSGTVYGYTF.

The chain couples TRBV10-3 to TRBJ1-3; D gene unclear. This CDR3 region has 14 residues. CDR1 is ENHRY, CDR2 SYGVKD, per germline. Trimming stripped 5 bases from V and 0 bases from J, with 8 bases between. The CDR3 protein is CAISFSSSGNTIYF. The CDR3 DNA sequence: TGTGCCATCAGTTTCAGCAGCTCTGGAAACACCATATATTTT.

The CDR3 DNA follows: TGCAGCGTCCAGATACTAGCGGGAGGAGGCGAGCAGTACTTC. Translation: CSVQILAGGGEQYF. V and J are TRBV29-1 and TRBJ2-7; 12 bases are a match to TRBD2. Germline V gene lookup returns CDR1 SQVTM and CDR2 ANQGSEA. The CDR3 sequence is 14 residues long. V dropped 6 bases and J dropped 6; count of bases not matched to a gene: 9.

CDR3 sequence: CASSPGGPSNQPQHF. The CDR3 nucleotides read TGTGCCAGCAGTCCCGGGGGGCCTAGCAATCAGCCCCAGCATTTT. The J gene is TRBJ1-5, the V gene TRBV28; maybe TRBD1 (6 bases). Germline CDR1 is MDHEN and CDR2 is SYDVKM. Trimming took off 5 bases at V and 0 bases at J, with 11 bases between the two ends. This CDR3 is 15 amino acids long.

The CDR3 nucleotides are TGCAGCGTTGTTTTGGTGGGGGGCAGAGGCACTGAAGCTTTCTTT. This sequence encodes CSVVLVGGRGTEAFF. The V and J genes are TRBV29-1 and TRBJ1-1; TRBD1 is a possible D gene (6 bases). This CDR3 has 15 amino acids. Trimming left V 4 bases short and J 4 bases short, with 19 bases between. Germline V gene sequence: CDR1 SQVTM, CDR2 ANQGSEA.

The chain is built from TRBV21-1 and TRBJ2-2; whether TRBD2, the table's D call, matches the DNA was not checked. TRBV21-1 is noted as a pseudogene. This CDR3 spans 18 amino acids. The CDR3 protein is CASSNPQTAGSHTGELFF. CDR3 DNA: TGTGCCAGCAGCAATCCTCAAACCGCCGGGAGCCACACCGGGGAGCTGTTTTTT.

V and J are TRBV25-1 and TRBJ1-2; no firm D call. V dropped 3 bases and J dropped 4 bases, with 3 bases sitting between them. The germline V gene has CDR1 MGHDK and CDR2 SYGVNS. The CDR3 sequence is 11 residues long. CDR3 residues: CASSDLYGYTF. The CDR3 DNA sequence: TGTGCCAGCAGTGACCTCTATGGCTACACCTTC.

This chain links TRBV2 with TRBJ2-2, with 9 bases identical to TRBD2. CDR3 size: 16 residues. V shed 3 bases and J 3 bases; nucleotides not matched to a gene: 5. CDR1 is SNHLY and CDR2 is FYNNEI in the germline V gene. This CDR3 is CASSETSGGHTGELFF. Here the CDR3 DNA reads TGTGCCAGCAGTGAGACTAGCGGAGGGCACACCGGGGAGCTGTTTTTT.

The chain combines TRBV5-8 with TRBJ1-3, with a possible D match to TRBD1 (5 bases). This CDR3 spans 16 amino acids. V lost 9 bases and J 2 bases, leaving 21 bases between the germline ends. The V gene's germline CDR1 is SGHTS and CDR2 YDEGEE. CDR3 loop: CATARRGGVTGNTIYF. The CDR3 bases are TGTGCCACAGCAAGACGGGGGGGTGTGACTGGAAACACCATATATTTT. The full variable domain, rest sourced from reference TRBV5-8 and TRBJ1-3, is EAGVTQSPTHLIKTRGQQATLRCSPISGHTSVYWYQQALGLGLQFLLWYDEGEERNRGNFPPRFSGRQFPNYSSELNVNALELEDSALYLCATARRGGVTGNTIYFGEGSWLTVV.

In nucleotides, the CDR3 is TGTGCTAGTGGCCTAGGGGGCTCCGGGGAGCTGTTTTTT. Translating gives CASGLGGSGELFF. This sequence joins TRBV12-5 and TRBJ2-2, with 7 bases aligning to TRBD1. CDR1 is LGHNT and CDR2 is FRNRAP in the germline V gene. The CDR3 covers 13 residues. With 6 bases clipped from V and 6 bases from J, the junction kept 4 bases outside the gene matches.

The rearrangement joins TRBV5-1 to TRBJ2-7; 8 bases line up with TRBD1. The CDR3 covers 14 residues. V gave up 4 bases and J gave up 6 bases; unmatched junction bases: 9. Germline loops: CDR1 SGHRS, CDR2 YFSETQ. CDR3 loop: CASSQRTGLSEQYF. In nucleotides, the CDR3 is TGCGCCAGCAGCCAGAGGACAGGGCTCTCCGAGCAGTACTTC. Combining the CDR3 with reference TRBV5-1 and TRBJ2-7 gives the whole variable domain KAGVTQTPRYLIKTRGQQVTLSCSPISGHRSVSWYQQTPGQGLQFLFEYFSETQRNKGNFPGRFSGRQFSNSRSEMNVSTLELGDSALYLCASSQRTGLSEQYFGPGTRLTVT.

This chain connects TRBV29-1 to TRBJ2-3; TRBD2 aligns across 7 bases. This CDR3 has 14 residues. V was clipped by 4 bases and J by 2 bases; unmatched bases: 6. The germline gives CDR1 SQVTM, CDR2 ANQGSEA. CDR3 residues: CSVARSGNTDTQYF. In nucleotides, the CDR3 is TGCAGCGTTGCGAGGAGCGGGAACACAGATACGCAGTATTTT.